This passage covers 3 T cell receptor beta chains from one sample sequenced in a study of blood T cell repertoires in COVID-19. Some clones are missing from TCRdb's copy, which holds only in-frame ones; the method was immunoSEQ multiplex PCR. The data show about 58,000 clones, 78% seen once. The sequencing sample was made of peripheral blood. These receptors were collected from a human donor in a cohort sampled during active COVID-19.

The CDR3, as DNA: TGTGCCATCAGCCTACTAGCGATCTCCTACAATGAGCAGTTCTTC. Its translation: CAISLLAISYNEQFF. The rearrangement links TRBV10-3 to TRBJ2-1, with 7 bases identical to TRBD2. The CDR3 totals 15 residues. V shed 6 bases, J shed 0 bases, and the junction held 5 bases outside the gene matches. Germline lookup yields CDR1 ENHRY and CDR2 SYGVKD.

The chain links TRBV6-5 to TRBJ1-4, with D tentatively TRBD1 (6 bases). Germline V gene sequence: CDR1 MNHEY, CDR2 SVGAGI. The CDR3 totals 15 residues. V lost 5 bases and J lost 5, with 15 bases in between. CDR3 sequence: CASSKQQGSNEKLFF. The CDR3 coding sequence is TGTGCCAGCAGTAAACAACAGGGCTCGAATGAAAAACTGTTTTTT.

The CDR3 region has the DNA TGTGCCTGGAACCGGGGACAGGGGTCCTCGGGTGAAAAACTGTTTTTT. This gives the protein CAWNRGQGSSGEKLFF. The V gene is TRBV30, the J gene TRBJ1-4; TRBD1 agrees at 10 bases. After removal of 4 bases from V and 7 bases from J, the junction contained 12 bases not matched to a gene. This CDR3 spans 16 amino acids. Germline CDR1 GTSNPN, CDR2 SVGIG (reference sequence). Supplemented by reference TRBV30 and TRBJ1-4, the full variable domain reads SQTIHQWPATLVQPVGSPLSLECTVEGTSNPNLYWYRQAAGRGLQLLFYSVGIGQISSEVPQNLSASRPQDRQFILSSKKLLLSDSGFYLCAWNRGQGSSGEKLFFGSGTQLSVL.